A selection of T cell receptor beta chains follows, all from one sample in a study of blood T cells in healthy people across ages. TCRdb re-analysed the 5' RACE reads in MiXCR, keeping a single row per CDR3 protein. Of around 1.5 million distinct CDR3 sequences listed, almost 60% are singletons. Sequenced: blood. The receptors here all came from a man between 18 and 35 years old in good health. CDR3s include the opening cysteine and the closing phenylalanine or tryptophan. The D gene is left open where the match is weak. Clone size is given for some rows only: seen once, a few or many times, or a class if the clone is expanded.

>few|TRBV6-2/TRBV6-3|TRBJ2-7|-
CASSRSLTYEQYF
TGTGCCAGCTCTCGGAGCCTAACCTACGAGCAGTACTTC
>few|TRBV5-1|TRBJ2-1|TRBD1
CASSSGTGGWRDNEQFF
TGCGCCAGCAGCTCCGGGACAGGGGGCTGGAGAGACAATGAGCAGTTCTTC
>-|TRBV20-1|TRBJ2-4|-
CSVAGAKNIQYF
TGCAGTGTTGCGGGGGCCAAAAACATTCAGTACTTC
>-|TRBV4-1|TRBJ2-7|-
CASSQAGRGGDEQYF
TGCGCCAGCAGCCAAGCTGGGAGAGGAGGCGACGAGCAGTACTTC
>few|TRBV4-1|TRBJ2-3|TRBD2
CASRGSGGRSSTDTQYF
TGCGCCAGCAGAGGTAGCGGGGGCCGATCTAGCACAGATACGCAGTATTTT
>-|TRBV6-2/TRBV6-3|TRBJ2-2|-
CASSPIHDGFRRKDTGELFF
TGTGCCAGCAGTCCCATTCATGATGGGTTCCGACGGAAGGACACCGGGGAGCTGTTTTTT
>-|TRBV4-1|TRBJ2-1|-
CASSQDLGHNNNEQFF
TGCGCCAGCAGCCAAGATTTGGGACATAATAACAATGAGCAGTTCTTC
>few|TRBV5-1|TRBJ2-1|-
CASSLINGGGPYNEQFF
TGCGCCAGCAGCTTGATCAACGGCGGGGGCCCCTACAATGAGCAGTTCTTC
>few|TRBV3-1|TRBJ1-2|TRBD1
CASSHGTGGSYGYTF
TGTGCCAGCAGCCATGGGACAGGCGGGTCCTATGGCTACACCTTC
>-|TRBV7-2|TRBJ1-5|-
CASSPRLWGNQPQHF
TGTGCCAGCAGCCCCCGGCTCTGGGGCAATCAGCCCCAGCATTTT
>-|TRBV27|TRBJ2-2|-
CASRPGVVRVGELFF
TGTGCCAGCAGGCCGGGAGTAGTTCGTGTCGGGGAGCTGTTTTTT
>-|TRBV3-1|TRBJ2-7|TRBD1
CASSQAGDSVYEQYF
TGTGCCAGCAGCCAAGCCGGGGACAGCGTCTACGAGCAGTACTTC
>-|TRBV3-1|TRBJ2-7|TRBD2
CASSTSGAHPSYEQYF
TGTGCCAGCAGTACTAGCGGGGCCCATCCTTCCTACGAGCAGTACTTC
>few|TRBV4-3|TRBJ2-6|-
CASSQGMISGANVLTF
TGCGCCAGCAGCCAAGGGATGATCTCTGGGGCCAACGTCCTGACTTTC
>-|TRBV29-1|TRBJ2-1|-
CSGLTGRDEQFF
TGCAGCGGTCTAACAGGGCGTGATGAGCAGTTCTTC
>-|TRBV5-5|TRBJ2-2|TRBD2
CASSWGTSGRTGELFF
TGTGCCAGCAGCTGGGGCACTAGCGGGAGGACCGGGGAGCTGTTTTTT
>-|TRBV12-5|TRBJ2-7|-
CASGPSTAGEQYF
TGTGCTAGTGGGCCTAGCACCGCCGGCGAGCAGTACTTC
>-|TRBV6-5|TRBJ2-3|TRBD1
CASSPLDRVTQYF
TGTGCCAGCAGTCCACTGGACAGGGTGACGCAGTATTTT
>-|TRBV29-1|TRBJ2-5|TRBD1
CSTDRDRGDETQYF
TGCAGCACAGACCGGGACAGGGGTGATGAGACCCAGTACTTC
>-|TRBV7-2|TRBJ2-1|TRBD2
CASKGTNSYNEQFF
TGTGCCAGCAAAGGGACTAACTCCTACAATGAGCAGTTCTTC
>-|TRBV5-1|TRBJ1-2|-
CASKMGLNNYGYTF
TGCGCCAGCAAGATGGGCCTAAACAACTATGGCTACACCTTC
>-|TRBV2|TRBJ2-1|-
CAIPGQEVNEQFF
TGTGCCATCCCTGGGCAGGAGGTCAATGAGCAGTTCTTC
>few|TRBV25-1|TRBJ2-7|-
CATSSQGLYEQYF
TGTGCCACAAGTAGCCAGGGTCTTTACGAGCAGTACTTC
>few|TRBV7-8|TRBJ2-3|TRBD2
CASSFVSGGQVDTQYF
TGTGCCAGCAGCTTTGTCAGCGGGGGGCAGGTAGATACGCAGTATTTT
>-|TRBV4-1|TRBJ2-1|TRBD2
CASSQVPAGGVNNEQFF
TGCGCCAGCAGCCAAGTTCCCGCCGGGGGGGTTAACAATGAGCAGTTCTTC
>-|TRBV4-3|TRBJ2-7|-
CASSQDMGGEQYF
TGCGCCAGCAGCCAAGATATGGGGGGCGAGCAGTACTTC
>few|TRBV18|TRBJ2-1|TRBD1
CASSPGQVTYNEQFF
TGTGCCAGCTCCCCTGGACAGGTCACCTACAATGAGCAGTTCTTC
>-|TRBV6-1|TRBJ2-7|-
CASSNRTWGISAYEQYF
TGTGCCAGCAGCAATCGCACTTGGGGGATATCTGCCTACGAGCAGTACTTC
>-|TRBV6-5|TRBJ1-1|-
CASSYYGGNTEAFF
TGTGCCAGCAGTTACTATGGGGGAAACACTGAAGCTTTCTTT
>few|TRBV14|TRBJ2-1|-
CASSQELADEQFF
TGTGCCAGCAGCCAAGAATTGGCGGATGAGCAGTTCTTC
>-|TRBV6-1|TRBJ2-7|-
CASRGAVGLVNSEQYF
TGTGCCAGCAGAGGTGCGGTCGGGTTGGTGAACTCAGAGCAGTACTTC
>medium-sized|TRBV10-3|TRBJ2-7|TRBD1
CAISAGQGASYEQYF
TGTGCCATCAGTGCGGGACAGGGGGCTTCCTACGAGCAGTACTTC
>-|TRBV2|TRBJ2-1|-
CASSDLIAYNEQFF
TGTGCCAGCAGTGACTTGATTGCTTACAATGAGCAGTTCTTC
>-|TRBV12-3/TRBV12-4|TRBJ2-7|-
CASSSMGADYEQYF
TGTGCCAGCAGTTCTATGGGGGCTGACTACGAGCAGTACTTC
>-|TRBV7-2|TRBJ2-3|-
CASSLVGGGPDTQYF
TGTGCCAGCAGCTTAGTTGGGGGGGGGCCAGATACGCAGTATTTT
>-|TRBV2|TRBJ2-7|TRBD2
CASSGRLARTYEQYF
TGTGCCAGCAGTGGACGACTAGCGCGAACCTACGAGCAGTACTTC
>-|TRBV3-1|TRBJ2-5|-
CASSRWLNGETQYF
TGTGCCAGCAGCCGTTGGTTAAACGGAGAGACCCAGTACTTC
>-|TRBV5-5|TRBJ2-2|-
CASSLTAGNTGELFF
TGTGCCAGCAGCTTGACGGCAGGGAATACCGGGGAGCTGTTTTTT
>-|TRBV25-1|TRBJ2-1|TRBD2
CASSGQLAGEYNEQFF
TGTGCCAGCAGTGGCCAACTAGCGGGGGAATACAATGAGCAGTTCTTC
>-|TRBV4-2|TRBJ2-5|-
CASSQEPRTGMVGTQYF
TGTGCCAGCAGCCAAGAACCTCGAACAGGCATGGTGGGGACCCAGTACTTC
>few|TRBV20-1|TRBJ1-5|-
CSARVIGNQPQHF
TGCAGTGCTAGAGTTATAGGCAATCAGCCCCAGCATTTT
>-|TRBV20-1|TRBJ2-3|-
CSAGGQGRGTDTQYF
TGCAGTGCCGGGGGGCAGGGAAGGGGGACAGATACGCAGTATTTT
>-|TRBV6-5|TRBJ2-3|TRBD2
CASRISGVSTDTQYF
TGTGCCAGCAGGATTAGCGGGGTTAGCACAGATACGCAGTATTTT
>-|TRBV6-1|TRBJ2-7|TRBD1
CASSEGDSLYEQYF
TGTGCCAGCAGTGAAGGGGACAGCCTCTACGAGCAGTACTTC
>-|TRBV29-1|TRBJ2-1|-
CSVDANNEQFF
TGCAGCGTTGATGCCAACAATGAGCAGTTCTTC
>once|TRBV12-3/TRBV12-4|TRBJ1-1|-
CASSLKRDSEAFF
TGTGCCAGCAGTTTGAAGCGAGACAGCGAAGCTTTCTTT
>-|TRBV20-1|TRBJ2-1|-
CSARITGVTYNEQFF
TGCAGTGCTAGAATAACGGGAGTCACCTACAATGAGCAGTTCTTC
>-|TRBV30|TRBJ1-2|-
CAWSGGAFYGYTF
TGTGCCTGGAGTGGAGGCGCGTTCTATGGCTACACCTTC
>-|TRBV7-2|TRBJ2-7|-
CASSFKGVATSYEQYF
TGTGCCAGCAGTTTTAAGGGTGTGGCAACTTCCTACGAGCAGTACTTC
>few|TRBV3-1|TRBJ2-3|-
CASSQGVQADTQYF
TGTGCCAGCAGCCAGGGTGTCCAGGCAGATACGCAGTATTTT
>-|TRBV3-1|TRBJ2-5|-
CASSQGSRIRETQYF
TGTGCCAGCAGCCAAGGTAGTAGAATTCGGGAGACCCAGTACTTC
>-|TRBV15|TRBJ2-4|-
CATSRDHRAIQYF
TGTGCCACCAGCAGGGACCACAGGGCAATACAGTACTTC
>-|TRBV21-1|TRBJ2-3|-
CPSSKVGGRGGTDTQYF
TGTCCCAGCAGCAAAGTCGGCGGTAGGGGCGGCACAGATACGCAGTATTTT